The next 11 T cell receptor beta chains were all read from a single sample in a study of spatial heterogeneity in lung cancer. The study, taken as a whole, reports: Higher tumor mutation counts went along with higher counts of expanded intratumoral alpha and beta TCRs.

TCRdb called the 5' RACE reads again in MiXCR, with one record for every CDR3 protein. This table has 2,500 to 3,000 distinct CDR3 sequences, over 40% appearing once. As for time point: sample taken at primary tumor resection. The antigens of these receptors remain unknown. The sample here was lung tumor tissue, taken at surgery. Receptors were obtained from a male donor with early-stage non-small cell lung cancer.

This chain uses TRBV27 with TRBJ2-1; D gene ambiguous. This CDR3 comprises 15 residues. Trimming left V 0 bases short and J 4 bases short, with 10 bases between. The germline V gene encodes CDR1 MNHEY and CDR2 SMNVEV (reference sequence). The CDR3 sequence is CASSLSRTSYNEQFF. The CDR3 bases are TGTGCCAGCAGTTTATCGCGGACGTCGTACAATGAGCAGTTCTTC.

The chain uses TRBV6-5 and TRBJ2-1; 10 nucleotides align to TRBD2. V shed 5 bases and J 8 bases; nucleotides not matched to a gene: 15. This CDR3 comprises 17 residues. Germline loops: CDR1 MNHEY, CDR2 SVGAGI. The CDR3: CASSPARTSGAGDEQFF. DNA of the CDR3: TGTGCCAGCAGTCCCGCCCGAACTAGCGGGGCGGGCGATGAGCAGTTCTTC.

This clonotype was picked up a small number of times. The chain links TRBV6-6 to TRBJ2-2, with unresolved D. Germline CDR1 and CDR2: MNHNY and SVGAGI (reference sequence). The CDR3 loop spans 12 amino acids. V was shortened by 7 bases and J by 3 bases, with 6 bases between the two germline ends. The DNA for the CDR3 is TGTGCCAGCATCGACGACACCGGGGAGCTGTTTTTT. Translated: CASIDDTGELFF.

The CDR3 loop reads CANQEGAGDHNEQFF. CDR3 sequence (DNA): TGTGCCAATCAGGAGGGTGCGGGGGACCACAATGAGCAGTTCTTC. J is TRBJ2-1 and V is TRBV2; TRBD2 matches at 7 bases. The V and J ends lost 10 bases and 5 bases, in that order; junction bases with no gene match: 14. Germline V gene data show CDR1 as SNHLY and CDR2 as FYNNEI. CDR3 size: 15 residues.

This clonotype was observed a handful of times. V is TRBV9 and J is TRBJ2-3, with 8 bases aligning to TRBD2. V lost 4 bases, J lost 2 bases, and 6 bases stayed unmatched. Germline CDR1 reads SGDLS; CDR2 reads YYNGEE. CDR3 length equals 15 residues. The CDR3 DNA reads TGTGCCAGCAGCCTCCAAGCGGGGGCCACAGATACGCAGTATTTT. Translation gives CASSLQAGATDTQYF.

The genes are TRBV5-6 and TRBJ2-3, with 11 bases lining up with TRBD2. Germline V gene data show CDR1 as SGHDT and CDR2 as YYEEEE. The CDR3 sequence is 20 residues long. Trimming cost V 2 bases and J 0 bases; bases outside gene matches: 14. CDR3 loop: CASSFGSGTSGAPSTDTQYF. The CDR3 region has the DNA TGTGCCAGCAGCTTTGGGTCCGGGACTAGCGGAGCCCCTAGCACAGATACGCAGTATTTT.

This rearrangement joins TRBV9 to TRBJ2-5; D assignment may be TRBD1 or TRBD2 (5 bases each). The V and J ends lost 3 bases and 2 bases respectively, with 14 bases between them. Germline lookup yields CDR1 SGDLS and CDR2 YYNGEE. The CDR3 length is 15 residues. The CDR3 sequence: CASSGSGGWQETQYF. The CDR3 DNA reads TGTGCCAGCAGCGGATCTGGGGGTTGGCAAGAGACCCAGTACTTC.

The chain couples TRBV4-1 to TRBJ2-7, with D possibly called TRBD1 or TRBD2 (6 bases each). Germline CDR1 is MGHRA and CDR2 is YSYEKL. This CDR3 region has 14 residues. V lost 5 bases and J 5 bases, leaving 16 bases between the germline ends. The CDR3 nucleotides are TGCGCCAGCAGCACCTATCAGGAGGGGGACGAGCAGTACTTC. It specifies CASSTYQEGDEQYF.

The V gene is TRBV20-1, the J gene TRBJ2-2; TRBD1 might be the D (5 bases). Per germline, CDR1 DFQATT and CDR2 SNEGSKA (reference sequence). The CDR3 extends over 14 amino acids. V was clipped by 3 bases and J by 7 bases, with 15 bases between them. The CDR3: CSARAYLGDGELFF. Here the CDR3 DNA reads TGCAGTGCTAGGGCTTACTTAGGGGACGGGGAGCTGTTTTTT.

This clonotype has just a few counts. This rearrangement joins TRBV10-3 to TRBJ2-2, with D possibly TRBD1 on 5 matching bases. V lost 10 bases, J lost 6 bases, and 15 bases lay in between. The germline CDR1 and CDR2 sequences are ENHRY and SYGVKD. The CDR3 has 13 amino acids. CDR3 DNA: TGTGCCACCAATCCAGGGATTTCCGGGGAGCTGTTTTTT. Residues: CATNPGISGELFF.

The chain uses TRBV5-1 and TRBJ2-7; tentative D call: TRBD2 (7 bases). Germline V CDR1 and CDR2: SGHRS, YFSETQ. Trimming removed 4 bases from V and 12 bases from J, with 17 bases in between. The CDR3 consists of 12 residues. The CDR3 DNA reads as TGCGCCAGCAGCCCGGAGGGGGGGAGGCCGTACTTC. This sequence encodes CASSPEGGRPYF.